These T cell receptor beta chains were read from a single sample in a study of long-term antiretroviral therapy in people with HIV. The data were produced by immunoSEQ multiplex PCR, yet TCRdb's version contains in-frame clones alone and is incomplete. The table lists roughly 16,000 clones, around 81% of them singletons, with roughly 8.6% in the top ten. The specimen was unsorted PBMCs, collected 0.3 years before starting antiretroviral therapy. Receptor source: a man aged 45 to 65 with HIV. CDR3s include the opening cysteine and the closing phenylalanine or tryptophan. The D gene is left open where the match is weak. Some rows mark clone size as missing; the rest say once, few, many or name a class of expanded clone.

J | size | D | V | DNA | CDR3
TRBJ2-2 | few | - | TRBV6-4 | TGTGCCAGCAGTTTACAGGGCGGCACCGGGGAGCTGTTTTTT | CASSLQGGTGELFF
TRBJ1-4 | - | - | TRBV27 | TGTGCCAGCACCTCCTTGAAAACTAATGAAAAACTGTTTTTT | CASTSLKTNEKLFF
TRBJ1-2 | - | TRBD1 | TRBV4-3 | TGCGCCAGCAGCCCGGACAGGGAGAGTGTTGGCTACACCTTC | CASSPDRESVGYTF
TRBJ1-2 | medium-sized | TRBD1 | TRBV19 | TGTGCCAGTAGTTGGAGGACAGGGACCTATGGCTACACCTTC | CASSWRTGTYGYTF
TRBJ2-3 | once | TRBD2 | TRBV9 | TGTGCCAGCACCGAGGGAGGGAGCCGCACAGATACGCAGTATTTT | CASTEGGSRTDTQYF
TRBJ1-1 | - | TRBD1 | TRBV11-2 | TGTGCCAGCAGCTTAGGACAGGGACTATTGAACACTGAAGCTTTCTTT | CASSLGQGLLNTEAFF
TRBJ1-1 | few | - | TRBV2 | TGTGCCAGCGGGAGGACAGCCATGAACACTGAAGCTTTCTTT | CASGRTAMNTEAFF
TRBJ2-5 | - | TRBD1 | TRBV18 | TGTGCCAGCTCACTGCGACAGGGCCGAGAGACCCAGTACTTC | CASSLRQGRETQYF
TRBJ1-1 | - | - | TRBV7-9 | TGTGCCAGCAGCCCTCAAAGTGAAGCTTTCTTT | CASSPQSEAFF
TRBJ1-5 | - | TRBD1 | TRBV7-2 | TGTGCCAGCAGCTTAGTATCCTACGGGACAGGGGTCGGTCAGCCCCAGCATTTT | CASSLVSYGTGVGQPQHF
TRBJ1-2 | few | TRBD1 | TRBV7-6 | TGTGCCAGCAGCTTAGCGAGGCAGGGGGCGTTAGGCTACACCTTC | CASSLARQGALGYTF
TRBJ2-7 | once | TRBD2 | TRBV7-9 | TGTGCCAGCAGCCCCCCGGGAGCGGGAAGGTACGAGCAGTACTTC | CASSPPGAGRYEQYF
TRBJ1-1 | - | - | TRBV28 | TGTGCCAGCAGTCCCGCGGGGTGGCTTGAAGCTTTCTTT | CASSPAGWLEAFF
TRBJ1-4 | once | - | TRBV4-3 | TGCGCCAGCAGCCATAGGATTTGGACTAATGAAAAACTGTTTTTT | CASSHRIWTNEKLFF
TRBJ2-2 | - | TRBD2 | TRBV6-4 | TGTGCCAGCAGTGGCTCATCCCTAGCGGGGGAGAACACCGGGGAGCTGTTTTTT | CASSGSSLAGENTGELFF
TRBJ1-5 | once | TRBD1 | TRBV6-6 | TGTGCCAGCAGTTTTACAGGGGGGTTGGCGCCCCAGCATTTT | CASSFTGGLAPQHF
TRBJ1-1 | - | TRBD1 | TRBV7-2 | TGTGCCAGCAGCCCGCGTACAGGGGTCACTGAAGCTTTCTTT | CASSPRTGVTEAFF
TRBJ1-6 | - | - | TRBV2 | TGTGCCAGCAGTGAAGTGGGGGGCAATAATTCACCCCTCCACTTT | CASSEVGGNNSPLHF
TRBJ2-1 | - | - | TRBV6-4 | TGTGCCAGCAGTGAGTCTGGACTTCGGCAGTTCTTC | CASSESGLRQFF
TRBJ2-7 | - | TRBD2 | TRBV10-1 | TGCGCCAGCAGTGAAGCGGGAGACTTCTACGAGCAGTACTTC | CASSEAGDFYEQYF
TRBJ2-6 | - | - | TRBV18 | TGTGCCAGCTCACCCTCTCGGGCCAACGTCCTGACTTTC | CASSPSRANVLTF
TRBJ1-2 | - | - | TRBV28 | TGTGCCAGCAGTCCGGATCCGCGATTCTATGGCTACACCTTC | CASSPDPRFYGYTF
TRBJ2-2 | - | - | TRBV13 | TGTGCCAGCAGCTTCGCCGGGGAGCTGTTTTTT | CASSFAGELFF
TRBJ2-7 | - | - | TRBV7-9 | TGTGCCAGCACCCACCCCCCCGGCGAGCAGTACTTC | CASTHPPGEQYF
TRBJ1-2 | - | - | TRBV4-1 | TGCGCCAGCAGCCAAGATTTTTCGGATGGGGGGCCGGGCTACACCTTC | CASSQDFSDGGPGYTF
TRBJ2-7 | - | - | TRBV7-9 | TGTGCCAGCAGCCCCCTTCCTGTCCACGAGCAGTACTTC | CASSPLPVHEQYF
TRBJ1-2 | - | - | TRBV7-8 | TGTGCCAGCAGCTTAGGGGAAGGGACTTATGGCTACACCTTC | CASSLGEGTYGYTF
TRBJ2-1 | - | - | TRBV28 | TGTGCCAGCACAGGAGGGGGGAGAGAATACAATGAGCAGTTCTTC | CASTGGGREYNEQFF
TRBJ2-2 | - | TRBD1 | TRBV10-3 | TGTGCCATCAGGGAAGACAGGGTATACACCGGGGAGCTGTTTTTT | CAIREDRVYTGELFF
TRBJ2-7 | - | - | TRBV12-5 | TGTGCTAGTGGTTTCTCCACGGGCGCCTACGAGCAGTACTTC | CASGFSTGAYEQYF
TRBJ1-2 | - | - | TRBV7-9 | TGTGCCAGCAGCTTCGTAACAGGGCCTGGAGACTATGGCTACACCTTC | CASSFVTGPGDYGYTF
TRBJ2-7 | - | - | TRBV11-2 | TGTGCCAGCAGCTCTATCGCGGGCTCCTACGAGCAGTACTTC | CASSSIAGSYEQYF
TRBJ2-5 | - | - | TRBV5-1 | TGCGCCAGCAGCAGAACAGGGTCGGAGACCCAGTACTTC | CASSRTGSETQYF
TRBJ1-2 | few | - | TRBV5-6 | TGTGCCAGCAGCTTGGTAGGGTTCTATGGCTACACCTTC | CASSLVGFYGYTF
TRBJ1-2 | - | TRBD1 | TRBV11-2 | TGTGCCAGCAGCTTATTTTTGGGGGACAGGGGGAGCTACACCTTC | CASSLFLGDRGSYTF
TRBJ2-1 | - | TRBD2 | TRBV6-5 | TGTGCCAGCAGGGGACTAGCGGACTCCTACAATGAGCAGTTCTTC | CASRGLADSYNEQFF
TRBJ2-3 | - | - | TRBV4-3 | TGCGCCAGCAGCCAAGATGGAGGCTGGGATACGCAGTATTTT | CASSQDGGWDTQYF
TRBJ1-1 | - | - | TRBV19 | TGTGCCAGTAGTATCGGTCCGCCCGTGAACACTGAAGCTTTCTTT | CASSIGPPVNTEAFF
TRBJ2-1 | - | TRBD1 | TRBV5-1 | TGCGCCAGCAGTCCTTCGACAGGGATCTACAATGAGCAGTTCTTC | CASSPSTGIYNEQFF
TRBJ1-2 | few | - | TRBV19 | TGTGCCAGTAGTCCACGGGACGTATATGGCTACACCTTC | CASSPRDVYGYTF
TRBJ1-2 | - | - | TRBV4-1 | TGCGCCAGCAGCCAATCTAAAGGTGAAGGTAACTATGGCTACACCTTC | CASSQSKGEGNYGYTF
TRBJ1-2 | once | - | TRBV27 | TGTGCCAGCGGCCGGGGAGAAGCTAACTATGGCTACACCTTC | CASGRGEANYGYTF
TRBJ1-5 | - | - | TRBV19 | TGTGCCACCGCTGCGGGCATCCGTCAGCCCCAGCATTTT | CATAAGIRQPQHF
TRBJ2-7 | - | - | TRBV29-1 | TGCAGCGTTGCTCCGATGGGCGGGGTATACGAGCAGTACTTC | CSVAPMGGVYEQYF
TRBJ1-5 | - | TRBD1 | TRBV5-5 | TGTGCCAGCAGCTTTGGGACAGGGGGTCAGCCCCAGCATTTT | CASSFGTGGQPQHF
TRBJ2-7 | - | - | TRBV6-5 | TGTGCCAGCGGGGACAACTCCTACGAGCAGTACTTC | CASGDNSYEQYF
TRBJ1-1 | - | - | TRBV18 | TGTGCCAGCTCACCAGCCTTCCGGACACTCAACACTGAAGCTTTCTTT | CASSPAFRTLNTEAFF
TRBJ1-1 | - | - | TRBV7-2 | TGTGCCAGCAGCCATTCAGGGACTGAAGCTTTCTTT | CASSHSGTEAFF
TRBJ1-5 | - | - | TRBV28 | TGTGCCAGCAGTCCGGCAGGGGGCAATCAGCCCCAGCATTTT | CASSPAGGNQPQHF
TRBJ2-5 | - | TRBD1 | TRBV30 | TGTGCCTGGACTATGACAGGGGTGGGGACCCAGTACTTC | CAWTMTGVGTQYF
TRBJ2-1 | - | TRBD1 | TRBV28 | TGTGCCAGCAGCCCTCGACAGGGGGCGACTAATGAGCAGTTCTTC | CASSPRQGATNEQFF
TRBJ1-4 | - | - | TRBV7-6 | TGTGCCAGCAGCTTAGAAGCAGAGGGTCGTGAAAAACTGTTTTTT | CASSLEAEGREKLFF
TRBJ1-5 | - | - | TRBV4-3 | TGCGCCAGCAGCCAAGATTTTACAGGGAATCAGCCCCAGCATTTT | CASSQDFTGNQPQHF
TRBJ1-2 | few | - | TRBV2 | TGTGCCAGCAGTCGGACGGACCACCCGAACTATGGCTACACCTTC | CASSRTDHPNYGYTF
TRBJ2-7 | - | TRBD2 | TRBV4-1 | TGCGCCAGCAGCCAAGGACTAGCAGCCGAGCAGTACTTC | CASSQGLAAEQYF
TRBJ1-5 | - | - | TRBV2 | TGTGCCAGCTCAAGGGACAGCAATCAGCCCCAGCATTTT | CASSRDSNQPQHF
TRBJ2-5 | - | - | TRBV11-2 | TGTGCCAGCAGCTTAGAGGAAGAGACCCAGTACTTC | CASSLEEETQYF
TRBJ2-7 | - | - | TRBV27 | TGTGCCAGCGGACCAAACGTAGGCCGATCCTACGAGCAGTACTTC | CASGPNVGRSYEQYF
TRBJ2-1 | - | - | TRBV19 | TGTGCCAGTAGTATTACTGGGACAACCTACAATGAGCAGTTCTTC | CASSITGTTYNEQFF